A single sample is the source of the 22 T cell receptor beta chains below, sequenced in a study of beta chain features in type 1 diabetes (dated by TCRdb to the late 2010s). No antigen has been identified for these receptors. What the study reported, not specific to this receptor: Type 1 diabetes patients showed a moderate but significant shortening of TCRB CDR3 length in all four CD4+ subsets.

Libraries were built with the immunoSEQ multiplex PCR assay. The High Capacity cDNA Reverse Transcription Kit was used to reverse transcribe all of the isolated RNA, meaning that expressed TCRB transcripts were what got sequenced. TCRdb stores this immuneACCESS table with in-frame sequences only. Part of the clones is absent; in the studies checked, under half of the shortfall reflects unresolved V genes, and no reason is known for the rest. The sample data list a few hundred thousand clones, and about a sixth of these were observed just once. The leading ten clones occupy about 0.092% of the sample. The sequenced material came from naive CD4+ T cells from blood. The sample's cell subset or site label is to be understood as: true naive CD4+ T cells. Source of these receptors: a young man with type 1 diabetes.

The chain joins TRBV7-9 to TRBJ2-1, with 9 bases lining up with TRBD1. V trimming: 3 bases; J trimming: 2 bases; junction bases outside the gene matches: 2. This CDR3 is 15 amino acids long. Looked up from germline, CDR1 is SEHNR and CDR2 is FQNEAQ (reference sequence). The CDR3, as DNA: TGTGCCAGCAGCTTCGGGACAGGGACCTACAATGAGCAGTTCTTC. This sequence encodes CASSFGTGTYNEQFF.

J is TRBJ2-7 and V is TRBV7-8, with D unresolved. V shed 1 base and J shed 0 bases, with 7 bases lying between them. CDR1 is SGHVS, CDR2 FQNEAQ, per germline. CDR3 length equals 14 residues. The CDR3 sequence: CASSLGLSSYEQYF. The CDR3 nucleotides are TGTGCCAGCAGCTTAGGCCTAAGCTCCTACGAGCAGTACTTC.

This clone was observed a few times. Here the CDR3 reads CASSFQETQYF. The CDR3 DNA sequence: TGTGCCAGCTCATTTCAAGAGACCCAGTACTTC. J is TRBJ2-5 and V is TRBV18; D gene ambiguous. The CDR3 is made up of 11 amino acids. CDR1 is KGHSH and CDR2 is LQKENI in the germline V gene. V dropped 5 bases and J dropped 2 bases, with 3 bases sitting between them.

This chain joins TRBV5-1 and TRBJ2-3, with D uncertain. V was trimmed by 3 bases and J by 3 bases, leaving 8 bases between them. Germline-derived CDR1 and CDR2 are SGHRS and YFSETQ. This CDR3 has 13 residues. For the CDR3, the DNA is TGCGCCAGCAGCTCCGGACGGACAGATACGCAGTATTTT. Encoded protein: CASSSGRTDTQYF. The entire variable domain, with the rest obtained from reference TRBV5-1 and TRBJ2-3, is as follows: KAGVTQTPRYLIKTRGQQVTLSCSPISGHRSVSWYQQTPGQGLQFLFEYFSETQRNKGNFPGRFSGRQFSNSRSEMNVSTLELGDSALYLCASSSGRTDTQYFGPGTRLTVL.

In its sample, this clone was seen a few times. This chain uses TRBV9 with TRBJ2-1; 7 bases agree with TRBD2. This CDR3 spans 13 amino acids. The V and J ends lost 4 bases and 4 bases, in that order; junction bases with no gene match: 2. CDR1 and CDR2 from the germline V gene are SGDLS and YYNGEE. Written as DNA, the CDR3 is TGTGCCAGCAGCACTAGCGCTTACAATGAGCAGTTCTTC. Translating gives CASSTSAYNEQFF.

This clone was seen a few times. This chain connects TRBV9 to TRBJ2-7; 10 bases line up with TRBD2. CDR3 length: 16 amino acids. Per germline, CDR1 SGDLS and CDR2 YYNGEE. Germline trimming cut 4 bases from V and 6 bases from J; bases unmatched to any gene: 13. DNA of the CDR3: TGTGCCAGCAGCTTTAGCGGGACTAGCGACGGGACCGAGCAGTACTTC. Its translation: CASSFSGTSDGTEQYF.

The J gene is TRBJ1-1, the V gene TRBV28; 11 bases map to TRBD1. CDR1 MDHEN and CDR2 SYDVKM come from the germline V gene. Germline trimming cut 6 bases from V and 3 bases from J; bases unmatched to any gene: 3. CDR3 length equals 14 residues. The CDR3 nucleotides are TGTGCCAGCAGATCGGGACAGGGGGACACTGAAGCTTTCTTT. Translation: CASRSGQGDTEAFF.

DNA of the CDR3: TGTGCCACCAGCAGAGCATTACTAGCCGAGCAGTACTTC. This gives the protein CATSRALLAEQYF. The rearrangement uses TRBV15 and TRBJ2-7, with D tentatively TRBD2 (6 bases). The CDR3 covers 13 residues. Germline V gene sequence: CDR1 LNHNV, CDR2 YYDKDF (reference sequence). With 1 base removed from V and 6 bases from J, the gap between germline ends came to 10 bases.

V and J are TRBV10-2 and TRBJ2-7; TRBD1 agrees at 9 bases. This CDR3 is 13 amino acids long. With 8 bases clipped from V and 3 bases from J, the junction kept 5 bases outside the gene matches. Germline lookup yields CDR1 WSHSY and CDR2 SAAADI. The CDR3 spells CASSGTGFYEQYF. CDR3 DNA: TGCGCCAGCTCCGGGACAGGGTTCTACGAGCAGTACTTC.

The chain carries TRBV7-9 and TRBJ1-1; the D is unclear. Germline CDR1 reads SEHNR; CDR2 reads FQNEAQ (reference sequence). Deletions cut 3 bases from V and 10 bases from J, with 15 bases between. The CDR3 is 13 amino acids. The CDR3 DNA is TGTGCCAGCAGCTTCGTGTTCGTTGGTGTAGCTTTCTTT. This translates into CASSFVFVGVAFF.

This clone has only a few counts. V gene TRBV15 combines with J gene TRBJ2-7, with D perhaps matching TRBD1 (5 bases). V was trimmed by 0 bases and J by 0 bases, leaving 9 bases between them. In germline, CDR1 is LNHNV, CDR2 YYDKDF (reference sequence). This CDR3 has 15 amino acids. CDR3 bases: TGTGCCACCAGCAGAGAAGGCAGGGACTCCTACGAGCAGTACTTC. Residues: CATSREGRDSYEQYF.

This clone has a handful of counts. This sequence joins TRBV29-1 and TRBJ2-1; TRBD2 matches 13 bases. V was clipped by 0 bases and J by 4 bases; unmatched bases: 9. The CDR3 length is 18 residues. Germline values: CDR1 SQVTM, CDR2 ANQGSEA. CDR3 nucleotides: TGCAGCGTTGAAGATCGGGGAACTAGCGGGAGGGTTTACAATGAGCAGTTCTTC. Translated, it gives CSVEDRGTSGRVYNEQFF.

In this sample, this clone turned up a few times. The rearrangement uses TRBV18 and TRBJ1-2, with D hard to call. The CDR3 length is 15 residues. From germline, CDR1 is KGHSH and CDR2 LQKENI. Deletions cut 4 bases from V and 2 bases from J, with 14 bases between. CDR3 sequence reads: CASSLQDDGNYGYTF. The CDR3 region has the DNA TGTGCCAGCTCACTCCAGGATGACGGGAACTATGGCTACACCTTC.

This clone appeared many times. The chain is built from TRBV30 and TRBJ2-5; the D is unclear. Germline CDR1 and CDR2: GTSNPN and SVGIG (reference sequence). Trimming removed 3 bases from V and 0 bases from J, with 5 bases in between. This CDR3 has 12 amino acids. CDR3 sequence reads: CAWRGYQETQYF. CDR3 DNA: TGTGCCTGGAGAGGGTACCAAGAGACCCAGTACTTC.

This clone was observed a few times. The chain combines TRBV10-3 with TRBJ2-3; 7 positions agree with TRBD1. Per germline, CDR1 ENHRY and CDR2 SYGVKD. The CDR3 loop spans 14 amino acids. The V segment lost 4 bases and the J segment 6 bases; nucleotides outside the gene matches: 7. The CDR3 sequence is CAISAEGAMDTQYF. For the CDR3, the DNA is TGTGCCATCAGTGCAGAGGGGGCGATGGATACGCAGTATTTT.

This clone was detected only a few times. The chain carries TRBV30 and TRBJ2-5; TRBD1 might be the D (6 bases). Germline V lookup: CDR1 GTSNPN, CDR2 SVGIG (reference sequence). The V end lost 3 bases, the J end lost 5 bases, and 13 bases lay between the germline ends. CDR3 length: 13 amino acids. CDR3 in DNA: TGTGCCTGGAGCGACAGGCCTCGGGAGACCCAGTACTTC. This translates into CAWSDRPRETQYF.

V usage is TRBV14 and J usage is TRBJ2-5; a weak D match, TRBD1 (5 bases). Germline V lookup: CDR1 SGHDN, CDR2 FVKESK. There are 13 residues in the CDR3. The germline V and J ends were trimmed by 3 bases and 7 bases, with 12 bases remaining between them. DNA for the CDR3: TGTGCCAGCAGCCACCCAGACAGTTGGACCCAGTACTTC. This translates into CASSHPDSWTQYF.

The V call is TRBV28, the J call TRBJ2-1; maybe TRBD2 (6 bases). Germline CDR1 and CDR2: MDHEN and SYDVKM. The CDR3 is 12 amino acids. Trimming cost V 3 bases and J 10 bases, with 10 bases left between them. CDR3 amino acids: CASSFSGLEQFF. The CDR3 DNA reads TGTGCCAGCAGTTTTAGCGGATTGGAGCAGTTCTTC.

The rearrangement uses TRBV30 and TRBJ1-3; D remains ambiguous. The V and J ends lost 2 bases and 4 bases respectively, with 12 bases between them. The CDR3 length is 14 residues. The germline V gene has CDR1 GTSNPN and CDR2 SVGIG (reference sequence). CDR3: CAWSTSAEGNTIYF. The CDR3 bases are TGTGCCTGGAGTACGTCGGCAGAGGGAAACACCATATATTTT. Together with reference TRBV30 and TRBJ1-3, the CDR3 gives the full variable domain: SQTIHQWPATLVQPVGSPLSLECTVEGTSNPNLYWYRQAAGRGLQLLFYSVGIGQISSEVPQNLSASRPQDRQFILSSKKLLLSDSGFYLCAWSTSAEGNTIYFGEGSWLTVV.

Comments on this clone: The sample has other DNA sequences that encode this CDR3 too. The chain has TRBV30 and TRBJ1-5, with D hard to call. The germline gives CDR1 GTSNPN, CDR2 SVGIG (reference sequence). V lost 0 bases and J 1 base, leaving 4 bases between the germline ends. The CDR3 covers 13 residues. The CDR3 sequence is CAWSVQSNQPQHF. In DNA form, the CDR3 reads TGTGCCTGGAGTGTACAGAGCAATCAGCCCCAGCATTTT.

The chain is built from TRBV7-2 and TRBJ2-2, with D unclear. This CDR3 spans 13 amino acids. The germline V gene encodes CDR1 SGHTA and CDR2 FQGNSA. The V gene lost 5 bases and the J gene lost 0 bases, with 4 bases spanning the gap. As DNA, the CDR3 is TGTGCCAGCAGCCCCTCGAACACCGGGGAGCTGTTTTTT. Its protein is CASSPSNTGELFF.

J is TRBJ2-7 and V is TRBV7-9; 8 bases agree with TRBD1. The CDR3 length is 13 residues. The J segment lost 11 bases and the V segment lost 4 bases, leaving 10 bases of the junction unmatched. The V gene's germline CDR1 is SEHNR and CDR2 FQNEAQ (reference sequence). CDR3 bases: TGTGCCAGCAGCTCGGACAGGGCAGGCGTGGAGTACTTC. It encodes CASSSDRAGVEYF. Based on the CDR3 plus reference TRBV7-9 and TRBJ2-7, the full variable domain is DTGVSQNPRHKITKRGQNVTFRCDPISEHNRLYWYRQTLGQGPEFLTYFQNEAQLEKSRLLSDRFSAERPKGSFSTLEIQRTEQGDSAMYLCASSSDRAGVEYFGPGTRLTVT.